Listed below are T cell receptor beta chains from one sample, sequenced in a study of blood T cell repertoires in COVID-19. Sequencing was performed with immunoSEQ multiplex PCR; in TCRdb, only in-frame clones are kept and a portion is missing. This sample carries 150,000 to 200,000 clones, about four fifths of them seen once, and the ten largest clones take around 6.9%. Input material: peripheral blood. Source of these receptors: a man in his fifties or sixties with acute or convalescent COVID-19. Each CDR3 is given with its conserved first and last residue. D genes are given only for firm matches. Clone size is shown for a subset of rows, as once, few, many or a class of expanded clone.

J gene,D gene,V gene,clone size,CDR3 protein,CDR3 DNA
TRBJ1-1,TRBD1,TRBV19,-,CASSIKTGFEAFF,TGTGCCAGTAGTATAAAGACAGGGTTTGAAGCTTTCTTT
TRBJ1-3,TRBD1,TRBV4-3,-,CASSQRQGTGGNTIYF,TGCGCCAGCAGCCAGAGACAGGGAACGGGTGGAAACACCATATATTTT
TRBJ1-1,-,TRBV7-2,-,CASSTRGNTEAFF,TGTGCCAGCAGCACCCGGGGGAACACTGAAGCTTTCTTT
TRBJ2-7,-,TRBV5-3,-,CARSLHRWSQGYEQYF,TGTGCCAGAAGCTTGCACCGGTGGTCCCAGGGCTACGAGCAGTACTTC
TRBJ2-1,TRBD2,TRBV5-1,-,CASNQASGGGGEQFF,TGCGCCAGCAACCAGGCTAGCGGGGGCGGCGGTGAGCAGTTCTTC
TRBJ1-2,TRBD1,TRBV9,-,CASSVAQGQPYGYTF,TGTGCCAGCAGCGTAGCTCAGGGACAGCCCTATGGCTACACCTTC
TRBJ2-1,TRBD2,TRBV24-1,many,CARGGTSGSPYNEQFF,TGTGCCAGGGGGGGGACTAGCGGGTCCCCCTACAATGAGCAGTTCTTC
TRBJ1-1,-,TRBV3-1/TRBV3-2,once,CASSQDVERLNTEAFF,TGTGCCAGCAGCCAAGATGTAGAACGGTTGAACACTGAAGCTTTCTTT
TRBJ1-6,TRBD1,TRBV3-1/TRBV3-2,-,CASSQGPGGSYNSPLHF,TGTGCCAGCAGCCAGGGGCCAGGGGGCTCCTATAATTCACCCCTCCACTTT
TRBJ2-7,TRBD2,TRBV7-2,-,CASSLSSGGQYEQYF,TGTGCCAGCAGCTTATCCAGCGGGGGCCAATACGAGCAGTACTTC
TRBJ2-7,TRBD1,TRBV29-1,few,CSVERGDRGSYEQYF,TGCAGCGTTGAAAGGGGGGACAGGGGTTCCTACGAGCAGTACTTC
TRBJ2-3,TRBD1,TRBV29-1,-,CSAQTIPGQGPTDTQYF,TGCAGCGCACAAACTATTCCGGGACAGGGTCCCACAGATACGCAGTATTTT
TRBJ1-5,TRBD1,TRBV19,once,CASSQDRVGQPQHF,TGTGCCAGTAGCCAAGACAGGGTGGGGCAGCCCCAGCATTTT
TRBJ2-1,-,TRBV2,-,CASSDVRNEQFF,TGTGCCAGCAGTGACGTTCGCAATGAGCAGTTCTTC
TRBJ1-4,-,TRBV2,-,CASSPAGEKLFF,TGTGCCAGCAGCCCAGCGGGTGAAAAACTGTTTTTT
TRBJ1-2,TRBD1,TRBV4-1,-,CASSHRPGQGYGYTF,TGCGCCAGCAGCCATCGGCCGGGACAGGGATATGGCTACACCTTC
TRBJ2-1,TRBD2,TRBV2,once,CASSGDGGSYNEQFF,TGTGCCAGCAGTGGGGACGGGGGGTCCTACAATGAGCAGTTCTTC
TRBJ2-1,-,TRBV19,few,CASRDGGVVNEQFF,TGTGCCAGTAGGGATGGCGGGGTGGTAAATGAGCAGTTCTTC
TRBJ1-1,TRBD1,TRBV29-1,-,CRAKDGQGLFSMNTEAFF,TGCAGGGCTAAAGATGGACAGGGGTTATTTTCCATGAACACTGAAGCTTTCTTT
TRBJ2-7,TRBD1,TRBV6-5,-,CASSYSTGQLDEQYF,TGTGCCAGCAGTTACTCGACGGGACAGCTCGACGAGCAGTACTTC
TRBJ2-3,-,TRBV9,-,CASARVQDTQYF,TGTGCCAGCGCCCGGGTTCAAGATACGCAGTATTTT
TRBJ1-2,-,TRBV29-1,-,CSVDTPEVLYGYTF,TGCAGCGTTGATACTCCGGAGGTCCTCTATGGCTACACCTTC
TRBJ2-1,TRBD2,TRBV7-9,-,CAFLGGNFGNEQFF,TGTGCCTTCCTCGGGGGGAATTTCGGCAATGAGCAGTTCTTC
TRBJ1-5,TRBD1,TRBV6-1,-,CASSEMTGMGQPQHF,TGTGCCAGCAGTGAAATGACAGGGATGGGTCAGCCCCAGCATTTT
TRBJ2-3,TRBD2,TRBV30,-,CAWSQGTSGATDTQYF,TGTGCCTGGAGTCAAGGGACTAGCGGAGCCACAGATACGCAGTATTTT
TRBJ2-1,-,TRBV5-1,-,CASSPGWGQGNEQFF,TGCGCCAGCAGCCCCGGGTGGGGGCAAGGGAATGAGCAGTTCTTC
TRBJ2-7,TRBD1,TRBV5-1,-,CASSLGTGGYEQYF,TGCGCCAGCAGCTTGGGGACAGGGGGCTACGAGCAGTACTTC
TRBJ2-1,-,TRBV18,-,CASSPGAGSYNEQFF,TGTGCCAGCTCACCAGGAGCGGGCTCCTACAATGAGCAGTTCTTC
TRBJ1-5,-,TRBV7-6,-,CASSLGRVSQPQHF,TGTGCCAGCAGCTTAGGCAGGGTGAGTCAGCCCCAGCATTTT
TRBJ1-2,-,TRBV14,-,CASSQSRGGGYTF,TGTGCCAGCAGCCAAAGTCGGGGTGGTGGCTACACCTTC
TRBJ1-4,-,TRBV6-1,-,CASSEIAGGGEKLFF,TGTGCCAGCAGTGAAATTGCGGGAGGAGGAGAAAAACTGTTTTTT
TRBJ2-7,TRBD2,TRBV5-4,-,CASSPGTSGIYEQYF,TGTGCCAGCAGCCCCGGGACTAGCGGGATTTACGAGCAGTACTTC
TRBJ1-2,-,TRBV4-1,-,CASSQVLRSGYTF,TGCGCCAGCAGCCAAGTTCTCAGGTCAGGCTACACCTTC
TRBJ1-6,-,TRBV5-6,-,CASSFRTVFTLHF,TGTGCCAGCAGCTTCCGGACAGTTTTTACCCTCCACTTT
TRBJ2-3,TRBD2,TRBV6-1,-,CASSAQGGLEWAGDTQYF,TGTGCCAGCAGTGCCCAAGGGGGACTAGAGTGGGCGGGAGATACGCAGTATTTT
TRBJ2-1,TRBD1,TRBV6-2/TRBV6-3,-,CASSFGTGVGNEQFF,TGTGCCAGCAGTTTCGGGACAGGGGTTGGCAATGAGCAGTTCTTC
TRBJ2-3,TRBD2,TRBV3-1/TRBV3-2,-,CASSQPPGLAKF,TGTGCCAGCAGCCAACCACCGGGACTAGCGAAATTT
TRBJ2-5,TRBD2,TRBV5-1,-,CASSFIGLAGPETQYF,TGCGCCAGCAGCTTCATAGGACTAGCGGGTCCAGAGACCCAGTACTTC
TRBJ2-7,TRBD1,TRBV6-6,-,CASSYEGAGAEQYF,TGTGCCAGCAGTTACGAGGGGGCTGGAGCCGAGCAGTACTTC
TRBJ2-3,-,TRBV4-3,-,CASSQELAGEADTQYF,TGCGCCAGCAGCCAAGAATTGGCAGGGGAAGCAGATACGCAGTATTTT
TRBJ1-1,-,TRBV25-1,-,CASSSQTANTEAFF,TGTGCCAGCAGCTCCCAGACAGCCAACACTGAAGCTTTCTTT
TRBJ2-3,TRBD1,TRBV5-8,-,CASSLVRGPPDTQYF,TGTGCCAGCAGCTTGGTCAGGGGGCCCCCAGATACGCAGTATTTT